This T cell receptor beta chain originates from a study of post-analysis software for immune sequencing data. Across the whole study: Multiple sclerosis in the patients followed relapsing-remitting, secondary progressive and progressive-relapsing courses. Study-wide results and caveats: Five or six TRBV segments were significantly more frequent in patients than in controls. TRBV5-6, TRBV5-1 and TRBV20-1 were among these segments. Patients with multiple sclerosis recorded significantly lower normalized Chao1 diversity than controls, the study found. The F measure placed samples prepared in the same batch into strongly shared clusters.

Concerning this clonotype: Its target is not known.

CDR1 is LGHNT, CDR2 FRNRAP, per germline. The CDR3 is 17 residues long. Researchers reported that TCR beta cDNA libraries carried unique molecular identifiers. Input populations of 1 to 10 million T cells gave rise to some 500,000 cDNA molecules. TCRdb passed the PCR reads through MiXCR, listing each CDR3 protein once. The table lists more than 450,000 distinct CDR3 sequences, approximately 31% of them singletons. The specimen sequenced was blood. This rearrangement joins TRBV12-5 to TRBJ2-5, with D hard to call. The better agreement between TRBJ2-1 and the DNA end casts doubt on the J call. This clonotype originated in a girl under 18 with multiple sclerosis. In DNA form, the CDR3 reads TGTGCTAGTGGTCCCCGGCCACCCTCCATCTTTGAAGAGACCCAGTTCTTC. Translation gives CASGPRPPSIFEETQFF.